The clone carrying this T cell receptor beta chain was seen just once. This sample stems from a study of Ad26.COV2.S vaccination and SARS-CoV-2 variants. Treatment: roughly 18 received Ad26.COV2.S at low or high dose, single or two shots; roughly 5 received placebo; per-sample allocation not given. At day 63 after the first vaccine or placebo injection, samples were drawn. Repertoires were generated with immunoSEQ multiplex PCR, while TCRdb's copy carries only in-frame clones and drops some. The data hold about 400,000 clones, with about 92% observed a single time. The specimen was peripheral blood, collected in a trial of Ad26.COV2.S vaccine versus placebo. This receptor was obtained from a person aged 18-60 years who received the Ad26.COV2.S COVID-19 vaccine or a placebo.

The CDR3 DNA reads as TGTGCCAGCAGTTACGGGTCGGGGACAGCCTACGAGCAGTACTTC. Its protein is CASSYGSGTAYEQYF. J is TRBJ2-7 and V is TRBV6-6; TRBD1 aligns across 7 bases. J was trimmed by 2 bases and V by 2 bases; bases with no gene match: 6. The germline CDR1 and CDR2 sequences are MNHNY and SVGAGI (reference sequence). CDR3 length: 15 amino acids.